Below, one T cell receptor beta chain is given with its context. TCRdb analysed the 5' RACE reads with MiXCR anew, one entry per CDR3 protein. The sample records about 32,000 distinct CDR3 sequences, roughly 24% being singletons. V was shortened by 5 bases and J by 4 bases, with 17 bases between the two germline ends. This CDR3 contains 15 residues. The germline gives CDR1 MNHEY, CDR2 SMNVEV (reference sequence). This chain joins TRBV27 and TRBJ1-2, with a tentative D call TRBD1 (6 bases). The sequenced material came from memory CD4+ T cells sorted from blood. The subset denotes: memory CD4+ T cells, CD4+CD45RO+CD25-. This TCR was recovered from a female donor with breast cancer. The CDR3 region has the DNA TGTGCCAGCAGTCCGCGGCGGGCAGGGGTCTATGGCTACACCTTC. This gives the protein CASSPRRAGVYGYTF.